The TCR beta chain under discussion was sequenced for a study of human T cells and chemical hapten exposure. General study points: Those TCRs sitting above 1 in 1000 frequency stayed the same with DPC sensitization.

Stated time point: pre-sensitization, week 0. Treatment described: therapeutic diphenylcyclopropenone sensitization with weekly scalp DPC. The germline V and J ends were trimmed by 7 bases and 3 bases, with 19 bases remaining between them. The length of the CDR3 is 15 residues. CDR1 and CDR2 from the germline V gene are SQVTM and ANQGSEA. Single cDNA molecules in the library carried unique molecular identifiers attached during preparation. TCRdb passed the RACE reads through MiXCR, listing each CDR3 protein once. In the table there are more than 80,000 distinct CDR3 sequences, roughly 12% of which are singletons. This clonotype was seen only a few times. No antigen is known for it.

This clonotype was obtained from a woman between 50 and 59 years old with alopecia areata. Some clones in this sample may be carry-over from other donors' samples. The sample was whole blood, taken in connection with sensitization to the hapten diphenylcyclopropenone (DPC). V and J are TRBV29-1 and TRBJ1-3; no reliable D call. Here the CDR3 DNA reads TGCAGCGCCAGCCTAGCGACCGAGATTGGAAACACCATATATTTT. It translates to CSASLATEIGNTIYF.